The entry below gives a single T cell receptor beta chain sequence along with its context. Antigen specificity is unknown. V lost 4 bases and J 9 bases, leaving 26 bases between the germline ends. The CDR3 sequence is 17 residues long. The germline V gene has CDR1 SGHRS and CDR2 YFSETQ. TCRdb passed the 5' RACE reads through MiXCR, listing each CDR3 protein once. Of about 290,000 distinct CDR3 sequences in the sample, 15% were seen once. This sample was taken from a study of T-cell memory formation after mild COVID-19. General study findings and limits: Pre-infection memory harbored some responding clones, suggesting cross-reactive memory joined.

The specimen sequenced was PBMCs or a T cell subset sorted from them (not recorded which). The sequence came from a man aged 18 to 30 who had mild COVID-19 (a few samples of this study predate the infection). Cell type and time point are not known. The rearrangement uses TRBV5-1 and TRBJ2-1; D is perhaps TRBD2 (7 bases). CDR3 in amino acids: CASSPSLELGGATEQFF. CDR3 sequence (DNA): TGCGCCAGCAGCCCCAGTCTTGAGCTTGGGGGGGCGACTGAGCAGTTCTTC.